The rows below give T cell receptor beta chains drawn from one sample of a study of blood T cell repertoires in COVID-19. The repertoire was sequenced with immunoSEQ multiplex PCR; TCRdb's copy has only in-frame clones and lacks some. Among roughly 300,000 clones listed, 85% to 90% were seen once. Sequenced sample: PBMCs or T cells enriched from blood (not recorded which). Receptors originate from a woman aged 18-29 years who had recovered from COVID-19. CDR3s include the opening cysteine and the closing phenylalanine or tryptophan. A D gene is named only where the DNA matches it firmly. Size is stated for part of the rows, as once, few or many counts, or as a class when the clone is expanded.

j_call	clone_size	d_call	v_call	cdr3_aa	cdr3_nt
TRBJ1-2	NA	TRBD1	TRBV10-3	CAISEDRGFYGYTF	TGTGCCATCAGTGAGGACAGGGGGTTCTATGGCTACACCTTC
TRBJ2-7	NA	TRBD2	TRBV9	CASSVDPGGPYEQYF	TGTGCCAGCAGCGTAGATCCGGGAGGCCCCTACGAGCAGTACTTC
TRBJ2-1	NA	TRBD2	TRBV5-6	CASSFGTSLREQFF	TGTGCCAGCAGCTTTGGGACTAGCCTACGGGAGCAGTTCTTC
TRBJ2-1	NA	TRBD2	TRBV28	CASSRSRLAGPRTYNEQFF	TGTGCCAGCAGTAGAAGTAGACTAGCGGGACCTCGCACCTACAATGAGCAGTTCTTC
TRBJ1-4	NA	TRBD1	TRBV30	CALQGVQGEKLFF	TGTGCCTTACAGGGGGTACAAGGAGAAAAACTGTTTTTT
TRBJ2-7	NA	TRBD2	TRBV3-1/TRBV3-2	CASSLFLAGDAGYEQYF	TGTGCCAGCAGCCTTTTTCTAGCGGGAGATGCGGGCTACGAGCAGTACTTC
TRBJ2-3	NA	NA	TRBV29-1	CSVEPPTTTDTQYF	TGCAGCGTTGAACCCCCAACGACAACAGATACGCAGTATTTT
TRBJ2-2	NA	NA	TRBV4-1	CASSQESIRGSNTGELFF	TGCGCCAGCAGCCAAGAGTCAATTCGAGGGTCCAACACCGGGGAGCTGTTTTTT
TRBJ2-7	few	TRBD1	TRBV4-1	CASSQDRQGPTGAYEQYF	TGCGCCAGCAGCCAAGACCGACAGGGTCCCACTGGGGCCTACGAGCAGTACTTC
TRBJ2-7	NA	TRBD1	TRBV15	CATSTRQGAANEQYF	TGTGCCACCAGCACCCGACAGGGGGCCGCGAACGAGCAGTACTTC
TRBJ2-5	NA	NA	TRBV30	CATGRGETQYF	TGTGCCACAGGGAGGGGAGAGACCCAGTACTTC
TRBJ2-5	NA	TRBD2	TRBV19	CASSSGLALQETQYF	TGTGCCAGTAGTTCGGGACTAGCGCTTCAAGAGACCCAGTACTTC
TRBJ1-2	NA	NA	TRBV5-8	CASSPRRGDYGYTF	TGTGCCAGCAGCCCAAGACGGGGGGACTATGGCTACACCTTC
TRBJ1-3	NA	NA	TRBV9	CASSPTGASGNTIYF	TGTGCCAGCAGCCCAACGGGAGCCTCTGGAAACACCATATATTTT
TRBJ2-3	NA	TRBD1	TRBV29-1	CSGGTGLTDTQYF	TGCAGCGGGGGGACAGGCCTCACAGATACGCAGTATTTT
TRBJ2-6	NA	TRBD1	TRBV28	CASSLGTGVSGANVLTF	TGTGCCAGCAGTTTAGGGACAGGGGTCTCTGGGGCCAACGTCCTGACTTTC
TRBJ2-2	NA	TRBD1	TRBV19	CASSRRTGDIGELFF	TGTGCCAGTAGCCGAAGGACAGGGGATATCGGGGAGCTGTTTTTT
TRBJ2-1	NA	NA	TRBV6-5	CASSLPPGDEQFF	TGTGCCAGCAGCCTACCCCCGGGGGATGAGCAGTTCTTC
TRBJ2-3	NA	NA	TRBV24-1	CATGQTSTDTQYF	TGTGCCACTGGACAAACTAGCACAGATACGCAGTATTTT
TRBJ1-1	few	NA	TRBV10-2	CASSELTLNTEAFF	TGCGCCAGCAGCGAACTTACCTTGAACACTGAAGCTTTCTTT
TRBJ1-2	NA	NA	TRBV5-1	CASSDVGGGYTF	TGCGCCAGCAGCGATGTGGGAGGAGGCTACACCTTC
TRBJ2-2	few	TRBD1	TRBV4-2	CASSQDISRGPGELFF	TGTGCCAGCAGCCAAGATATCTCCAGGGGGCCCGGGGAGCTGTTTTTT
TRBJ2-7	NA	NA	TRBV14	CASSYSSYEQYF	TGTGCCAGCAGCTACAGTTCCTACGAGCAGTACTTC
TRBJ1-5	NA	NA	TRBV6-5	CASSSHDSNQPQHF	TGTGCCAGCAGTTCACACGATAGCAATCAGCCCCAGCATTTT
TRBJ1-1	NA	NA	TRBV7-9	CASSLRGFEAFF	TGTGCCAGCAGCTTAAGGGGCTTTGAAGCTTTCTTT
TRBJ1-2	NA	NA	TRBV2	CASSEAWGEIGYTF	TGTGCCAGCAGTGAAGCGTGGGGGGAGATTGGCTACACCTTC
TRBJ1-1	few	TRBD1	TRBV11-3	CASSLGGTGTEAFF	TGTGCCAGCAGCTTAGGAGGGACAGGCACTGAAGCTTTCTTT
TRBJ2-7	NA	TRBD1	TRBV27	CASSLGQGAYEQYF	TGTGCCAGCAGTTTGGGACAGGGGGCTTACGAGCAGTACTTC
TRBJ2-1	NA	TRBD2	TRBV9	CASSLAGGKAGNEQFF	TGTGCCAGCAGCTTAGCGGGAGGAAAGGCTGGCAATGAGCAGTTCTTC
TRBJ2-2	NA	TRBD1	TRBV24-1	CATSDVGPGTGNTGELFF	TGTGCCACCAGTGATGTGGGCCCCGGGACAGGGAACACCGGGGAGCTGTTTTTT
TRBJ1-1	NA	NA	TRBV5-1	CASKTGPTWDTEAFF	TGCGCCAGCAAAACAGGACCCACTTGGGACACTGAAGCTTTCTTT
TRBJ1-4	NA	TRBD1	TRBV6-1	CASSEGDRGQKLFF	TGTGCCAGCAGTGAGGGGGACAGGGGCCAAAAACTGTTTTTT
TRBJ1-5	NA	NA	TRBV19	CASSIDIQGPWEPQHF	TGTGCCAGTAGTATAGATATACAGGGCCCATGGGAGCCCCAGCATTTT
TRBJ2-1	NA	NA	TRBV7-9	CASSFSNEQFF	TGTGCCAGCAGCTTTAGCAATGAGCAGTTCTTC
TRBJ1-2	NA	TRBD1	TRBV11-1	CASSPGQGLYGYTF	TGTGCCAGCAGCCCGGGACAGGGGTTATATGGCTACACCTTC
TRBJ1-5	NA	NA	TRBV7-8	CASSLGDTINQPQHF	TGTGCCAGCAGCTTAGGCGACACGATCAATCAGCCCCAGCATTTT
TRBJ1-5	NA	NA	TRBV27	CASSRQDSNQPQHF	TGTGCCAGCTCTAGACAGGATAGCAATCAGCCCCAGCATTTT
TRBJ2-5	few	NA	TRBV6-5	CASSYWGSQETQYF	TGTGCCAGCAGTTACTGGGGCAGCCAAGAGACCCAGTACTTC
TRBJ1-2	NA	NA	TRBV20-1	CSAYYYGYTF	TGCAGTGCTTATTACTATGGCTACACCTTC
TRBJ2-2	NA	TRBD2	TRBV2	CASSEGLAGGTGELFF	TGTGCCAGCAGTGAAGGGCTAGCGGGAGGTACCGGGGAGCTGTTTTTT
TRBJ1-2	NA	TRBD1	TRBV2	CASSTQGQSYGYTF	TGTGCCAGCAGTACACAGGGGCAGAGCTATGGCTACACCTTC
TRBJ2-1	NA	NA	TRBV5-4	CASSSKWSSYNEQFF	TGTGCCAGCAGCTCCAAGTGGAGCTCCTACAATGAGCAGTTCTTC
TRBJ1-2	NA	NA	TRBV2	CASSDLRGGGYGYTF	TGTGCCAGCAGTGATTTAAGGGGGGGTGGCTATGGCTACACCTTC
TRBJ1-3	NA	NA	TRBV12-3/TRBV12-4	CASTQGANTIYF	TGTGCCAGCACCCAAGGGGCCAACACCATATATTTT
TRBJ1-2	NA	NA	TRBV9	CASSLGGDIYGYTF	TGTGCCAGCAGCTTAGGGGGAGACATCTATGGCTACACCTTC
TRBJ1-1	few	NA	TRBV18	CASSPQGLTTEAFF	TGTGCCAGCTCACCACAGGGGTTGACGACTGAAGCTTTCTTT
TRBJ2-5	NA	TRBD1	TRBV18	CASSPTGTGVPKTQYF	TGTGCCAGCTCACCCACCGGGACAGGGGTCCCCAAGACCCAGTACTTC
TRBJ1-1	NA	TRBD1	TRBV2	CASSDPGQGAEKAFF	TGTGCCAGCAGCGATCCGGGACAGGGGGCGGAGAAAGCTTTCTTT
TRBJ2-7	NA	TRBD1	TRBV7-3	CASSQTGSSYEQYF	TGTGCCAGCAGCCAGACAGGGAGCTCCTACGAGCAGTACTTC
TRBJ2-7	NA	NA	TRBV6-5	CASSYGHKVSSYEQYF	TGTGCCAGCAGTTATGGACACAAAGTTAGCTCCTACGAGCAGTACTTC
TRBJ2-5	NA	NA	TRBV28	CASRVKGFEETQYF	TGTGCCAGCAGAGTTAAGGGGTTTGAAGAGACCCAGTACTTC
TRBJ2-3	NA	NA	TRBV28	CASSFLGPQRTDTQYF	TGTGCCAGCAGTTTTTTGGGCCCCCAGCGGACAGATACGCAGTATTTT